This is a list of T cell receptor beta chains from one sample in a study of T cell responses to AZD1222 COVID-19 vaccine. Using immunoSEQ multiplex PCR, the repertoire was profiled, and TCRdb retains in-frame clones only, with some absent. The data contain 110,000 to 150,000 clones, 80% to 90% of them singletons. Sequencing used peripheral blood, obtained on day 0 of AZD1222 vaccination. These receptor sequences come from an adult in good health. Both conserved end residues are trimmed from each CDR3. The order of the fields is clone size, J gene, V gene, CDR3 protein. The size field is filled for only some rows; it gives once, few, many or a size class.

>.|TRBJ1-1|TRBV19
ASSIYTSGTEAF
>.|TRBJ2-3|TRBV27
ASSSQSVLTDTQY
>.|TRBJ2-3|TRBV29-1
SAIAGARTDTQY
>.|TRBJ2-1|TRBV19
ASNTQGVGEQF
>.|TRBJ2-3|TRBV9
ASNLIAGPDTQY
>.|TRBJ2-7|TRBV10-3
AISDPLAGVDDEQY
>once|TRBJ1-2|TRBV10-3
AITQDRGRYT
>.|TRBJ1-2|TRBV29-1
SSGGYT
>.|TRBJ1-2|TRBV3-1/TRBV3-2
ASSQDVGNYGYT
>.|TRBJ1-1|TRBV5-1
ASSWGSQGQVPTEAF
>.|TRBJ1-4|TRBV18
ASSPPSNEKLF
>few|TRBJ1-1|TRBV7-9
ASSLQQGMGSTEAF
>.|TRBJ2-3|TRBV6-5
ASSLAGADTQY
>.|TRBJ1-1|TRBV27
ASRKGNTEAF
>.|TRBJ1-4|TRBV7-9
ASSLLADEKLF
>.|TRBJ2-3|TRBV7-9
ASMGLPLDTQY
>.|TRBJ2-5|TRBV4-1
ASSLYPPSGEYQETQY